This T cell receptor beta chain was found in a study of human T cells and chemical hapten exposure. Looking at the study overall: Patch tests applied 0.01% DPC to the upper back, read at 6 days. Findings of the study overall: DPC sensitization did not alter TCRs above 1 in 1000 frequency.

There are 19 residues in the CDR3. The germline V gene encodes CDR1 DFQATT and CDR2 SNEGSKA (reference sequence). V gave up 8 bases and J gave up 6 bases; unmatched junction bases: 20. This clonotype was counted many times. Its antigen is currently unknown. Time point defined: pre-sensitization, week 0. The treatment: therapeutic diphenylcyclopropenone sensitization with weekly scalp DPC. During construction of the library, unique molecular identifiers were attached to individual cDNA molecules for quantitative, reproducible TCR counting. TCRdb called the RACE reads again in MiXCR, with one record for every CDR3 protein. The sample lists about 61,000 distinct CDR3 sequences, roughly 6.7% occurring once.

This chain connects TRBV20-1 to TRBJ2-3; 16 bases are shared with TRBD2. The material was whole blood, obtained in connection with sensitization to the hapten diphenylcyclopropenone (DPC). This receptor was identified in a young woman with alopecia areata. Some clones in this sample may be carry-over from other donors' samples. For the CDR3, the DNA is TGCAGTTCACTCGTCCCCCGGGGGACTAGCGGGGGGGCGAGGGATACGCAGTATTTT. The encoded protein is CSSLVPRGTSGGARDTQYF.